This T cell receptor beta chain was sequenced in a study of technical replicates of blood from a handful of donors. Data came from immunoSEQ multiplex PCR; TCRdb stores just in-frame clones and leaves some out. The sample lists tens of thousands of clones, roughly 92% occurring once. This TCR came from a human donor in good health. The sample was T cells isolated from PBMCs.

CDR3 protein: CASSPEGVGPEAFF. DNA for the CDR3: TGTGCCAGCTCACCGGAAGGGGTGGGTCCTGAAGCTTTCTTT. The V gene is TRBV18, the J gene TRBJ1-1, with D possibly TRBD1 on 5 matching bases. Trimming pared 3 bases from V and 6 bases from J, leaving 14 bases between. The CDR3 length is 14 residues. Germline-derived CDR1 and CDR2 are KGHSH and LQKENI.